This section outlines one T cell receptor beta chain sequence together with its context. Antigen: not known. The data were obtained in a study of chemoradiotherapy in HPV16-positive cancers. Study outcomes and limitations: Better recurrence-free survival went with HPV-responsive T-cell expansion in HPV16-positive patients. Candidate HPV-specific clones and E7-related TCR motifs grew in tumor during treatment.

The table came from immunoSEQ multiplex PCR; TCRdb's copy has only in-frame clones and leaves some out. The sample comprises fewer than 20,000 clones, roughly 91% of which are singletons, and around 2% rests with the top ten. Over chemoradiotherapy, repertoires were sampled more than once. The sequence came from a human donor with HPV-associated anogenital cancer. Specimen: blood, collected from a patient who underwent chemoradiotherapy.

The CDR3 is CASSDGWGGKDEKLFF. The CDR3 DNA reads TGTGCCAGCAGTGATGGCTGGGGGGGAAAGGATGAAAAACTGTTTTTT. The chain uses TRBV2 and TRBJ1-4; D is perhaps TRBD1 (5 bases). CDR1 SNHLY and CDR2 FYNNEI come from the germline V gene. V dropped 3 bases and J dropped 6 bases, with 17 bases sitting between them. This CDR3 is 16 amino acids long.